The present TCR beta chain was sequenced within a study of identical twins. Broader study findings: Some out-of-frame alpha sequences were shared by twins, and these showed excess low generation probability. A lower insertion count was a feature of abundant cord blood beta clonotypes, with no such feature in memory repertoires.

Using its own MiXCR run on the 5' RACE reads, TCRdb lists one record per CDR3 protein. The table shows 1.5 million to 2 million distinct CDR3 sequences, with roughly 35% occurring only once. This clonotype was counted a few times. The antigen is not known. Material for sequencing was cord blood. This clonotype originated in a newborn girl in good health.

CDR3 in DNA: TGCAGTGCGCGACTAGCGACAGCCAAAAACATTCAGTACTTC. This gives the protein CSARLATAKNIQYF. This chain joins TRBV20-1 and TRBJ2-4; 8 nucleotides line up with TRBD2. After removal of 6 bases from V and 0 bases from J, the junction contained 4 bases not matched to a gene. The V gene's germline CDR1 is DFQATT and CDR2 SNEGSKA (reference sequence). The CDR3 spans 14 residues.